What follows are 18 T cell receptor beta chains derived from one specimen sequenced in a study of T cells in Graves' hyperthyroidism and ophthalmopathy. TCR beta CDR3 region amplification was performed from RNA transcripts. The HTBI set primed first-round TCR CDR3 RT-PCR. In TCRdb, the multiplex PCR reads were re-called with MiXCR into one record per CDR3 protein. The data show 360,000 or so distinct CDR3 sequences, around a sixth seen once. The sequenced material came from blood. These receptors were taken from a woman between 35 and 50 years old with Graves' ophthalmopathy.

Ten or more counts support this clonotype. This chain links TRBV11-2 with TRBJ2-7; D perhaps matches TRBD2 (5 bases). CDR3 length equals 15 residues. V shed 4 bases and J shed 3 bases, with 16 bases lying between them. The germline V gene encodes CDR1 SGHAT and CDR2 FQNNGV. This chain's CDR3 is CASSSPEGRIYEQYF. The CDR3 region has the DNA TGTGCCAGCAGCTCCCCCGAAGGGAGAATCTACGAGCAGTACTTC. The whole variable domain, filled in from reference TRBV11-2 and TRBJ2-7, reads EAGVAQSPRYKIIEKRQSVAFWCNPISGHATLYWYQQILGQGPKLLIQFQNNGVVDDSQLPKDRFSAERLKGVDSTLKIQPAKLEDSAVYLCASSSPEGRIYEQYFGPGTRLTVT.

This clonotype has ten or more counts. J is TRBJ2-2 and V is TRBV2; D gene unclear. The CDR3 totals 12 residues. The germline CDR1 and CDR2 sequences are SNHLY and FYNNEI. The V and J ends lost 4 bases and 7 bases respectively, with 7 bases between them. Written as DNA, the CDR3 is TGTGCCAGCAGTGTTGGGGACGGGGAGCTGTTTTTT. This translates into CASSVGDGELFF.

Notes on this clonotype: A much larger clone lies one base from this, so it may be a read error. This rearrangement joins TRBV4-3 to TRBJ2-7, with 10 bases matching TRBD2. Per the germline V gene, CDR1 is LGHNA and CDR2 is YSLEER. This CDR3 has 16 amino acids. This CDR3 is CAISQGGTSALYEQYF. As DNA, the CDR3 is TGCGCCATCAGCCAAGGTGGGACTAGCGCGCTTTACGAGCAGTACTTC.

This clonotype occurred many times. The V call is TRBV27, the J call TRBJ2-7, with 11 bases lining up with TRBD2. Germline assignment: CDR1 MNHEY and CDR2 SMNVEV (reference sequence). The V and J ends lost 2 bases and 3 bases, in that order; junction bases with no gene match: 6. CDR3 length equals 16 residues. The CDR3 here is CASSLTTSGNLYEQYF. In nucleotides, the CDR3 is TGTGCCAGCAGTTTAACGACTAGCGGGAATCTCTACGAGCAGTACTTC.

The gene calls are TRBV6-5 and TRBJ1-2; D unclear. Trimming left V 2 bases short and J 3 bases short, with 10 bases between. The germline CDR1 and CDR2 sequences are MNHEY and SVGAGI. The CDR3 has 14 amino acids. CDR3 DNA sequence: TGTGCCAGCAGTTACGATGGGAGGGACTATGGCTACACCTTC. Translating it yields CASSYDGRDYGYTF.

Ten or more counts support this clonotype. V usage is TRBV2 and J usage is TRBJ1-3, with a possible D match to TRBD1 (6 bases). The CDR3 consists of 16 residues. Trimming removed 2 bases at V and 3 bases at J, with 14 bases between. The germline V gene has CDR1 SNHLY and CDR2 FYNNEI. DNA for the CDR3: TGTGCCAGCAGTGAACTGACAGGCATTGTTGGAAACACCATATATTTT. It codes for CASSELTGIVGNTIYF.

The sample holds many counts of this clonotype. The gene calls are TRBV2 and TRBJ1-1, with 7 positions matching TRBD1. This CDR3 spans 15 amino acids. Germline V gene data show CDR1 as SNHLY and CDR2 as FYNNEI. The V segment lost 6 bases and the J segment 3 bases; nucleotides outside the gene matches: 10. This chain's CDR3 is CASRLRQGGYTEAFF. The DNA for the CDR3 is TGTGCCAGCAGGCTCCGACAGGGTGGATACACTGAAGCTTTCTTT.

CDR3 sequence: CASSQGYSGNTIYF. The CDR3 nucleotides read TGTGCCAGCAGCCAGGGATACTCTGGAAACACCATATATTTT. The V and J genes are TRBV3-1 and TRBJ1-3; D gene ambiguous. V lost 3 bases and J 0 bases, leaving 6 bases between the germline ends. CDR1 is LGHDT, CDR2 YNNKEL, per germline (reference sequence). The CDR3 is made up of 14 amino acids.

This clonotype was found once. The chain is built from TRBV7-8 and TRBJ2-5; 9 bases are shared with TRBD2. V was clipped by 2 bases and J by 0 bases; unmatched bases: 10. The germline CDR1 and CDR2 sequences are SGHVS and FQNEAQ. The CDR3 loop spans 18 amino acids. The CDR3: CASSLFKWLAGHQETQYF. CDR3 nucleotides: TGTGCCAGCAGCTTATTCAAGTGGCTAGCGGGACACCAAGAGACCCAGTACTTC.

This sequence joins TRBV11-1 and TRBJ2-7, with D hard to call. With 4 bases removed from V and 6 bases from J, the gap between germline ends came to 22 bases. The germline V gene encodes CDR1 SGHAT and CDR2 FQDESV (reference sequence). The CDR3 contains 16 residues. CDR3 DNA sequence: TGTGCCAGCAGCTCCCCTCGGGCTATCTCAACCTGCGAGCAGTACTTC. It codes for CASSSPRAISTCEQYF.

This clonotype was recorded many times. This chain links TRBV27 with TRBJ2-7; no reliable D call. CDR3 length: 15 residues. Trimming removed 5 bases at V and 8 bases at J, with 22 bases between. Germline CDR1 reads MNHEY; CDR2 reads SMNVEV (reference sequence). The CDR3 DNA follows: TGTGCCAGCAGTGACATCAGGTTTGTGGAGACAAAGCAGTACTTC. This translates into CASSDIRFVETKQYF.

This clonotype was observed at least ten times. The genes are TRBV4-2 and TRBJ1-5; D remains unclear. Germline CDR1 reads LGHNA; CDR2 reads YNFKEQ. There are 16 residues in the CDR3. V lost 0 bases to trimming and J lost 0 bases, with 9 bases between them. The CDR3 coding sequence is TGTGCCAGCAGCCAAGATTCCCAAATTAGCAATCAGCCCCAGCATTTT. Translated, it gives CASSQDSQISNQPQHF.

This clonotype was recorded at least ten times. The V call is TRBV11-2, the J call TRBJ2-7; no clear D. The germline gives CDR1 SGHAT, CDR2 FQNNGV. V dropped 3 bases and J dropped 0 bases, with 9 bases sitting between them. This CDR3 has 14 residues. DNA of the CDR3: TGTGCCAGCAGCTTGACTGCAGACTCCTACGAGCAGTACTTC. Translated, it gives CASSLTADSYEQYF.

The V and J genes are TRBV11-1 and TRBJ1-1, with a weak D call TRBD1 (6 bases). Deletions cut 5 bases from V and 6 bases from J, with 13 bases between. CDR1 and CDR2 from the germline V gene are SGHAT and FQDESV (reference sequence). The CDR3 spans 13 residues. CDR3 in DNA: TGTGCCAGCAGCCGAGGGGGTATCGCTGAAGCTTTCTTT. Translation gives CASSRGGIAEAFF.

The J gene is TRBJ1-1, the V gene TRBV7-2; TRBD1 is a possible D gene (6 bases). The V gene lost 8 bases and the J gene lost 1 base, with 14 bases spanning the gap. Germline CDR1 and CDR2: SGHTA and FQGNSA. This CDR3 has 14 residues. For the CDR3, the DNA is TGTGCCAGCGCTTGGAAGGGGGGGAACACTGAAGCTTTCTTT. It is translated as CASAWKGGNTEAFF. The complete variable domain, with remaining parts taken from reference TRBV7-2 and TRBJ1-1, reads GAGVSQSPSNKVTEKGKDVELRCDPISGHTALYWYRQSLGQGLEFLIYFQGNSAPDKSGLPSDRFSAERTGGSVSTLTIQRTQQEDSAVYLCASAWKGGNTEAFFGQGTRLTVV.

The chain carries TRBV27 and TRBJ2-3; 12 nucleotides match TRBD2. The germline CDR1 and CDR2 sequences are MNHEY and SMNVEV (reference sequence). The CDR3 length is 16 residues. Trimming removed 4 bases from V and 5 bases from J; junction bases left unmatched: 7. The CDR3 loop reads CASSSALAGGVDTQYF. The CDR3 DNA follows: TGTGCCAGCAGTTCAGCGCTAGCGGGAGGGGTAGATACGCAGTATTTT.

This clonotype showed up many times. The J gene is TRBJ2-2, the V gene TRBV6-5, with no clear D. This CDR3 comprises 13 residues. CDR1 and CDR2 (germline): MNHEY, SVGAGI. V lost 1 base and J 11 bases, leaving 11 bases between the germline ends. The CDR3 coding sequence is TGTGCCAGCAGTTACTTCCCCCCCGCTGAGCTGTTTTTT. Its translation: CASSYFPPAELFF.

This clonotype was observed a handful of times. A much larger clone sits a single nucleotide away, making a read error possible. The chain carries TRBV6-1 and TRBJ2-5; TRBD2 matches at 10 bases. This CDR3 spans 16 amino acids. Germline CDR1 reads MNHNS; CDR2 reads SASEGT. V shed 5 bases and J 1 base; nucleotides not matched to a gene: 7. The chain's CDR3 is CASSLVAGGGQETQYF. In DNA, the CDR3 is TGTGCCAGCAGTCTCGTAGCGGGAGGAGGCCAAGAGACCCAGTACTTC.